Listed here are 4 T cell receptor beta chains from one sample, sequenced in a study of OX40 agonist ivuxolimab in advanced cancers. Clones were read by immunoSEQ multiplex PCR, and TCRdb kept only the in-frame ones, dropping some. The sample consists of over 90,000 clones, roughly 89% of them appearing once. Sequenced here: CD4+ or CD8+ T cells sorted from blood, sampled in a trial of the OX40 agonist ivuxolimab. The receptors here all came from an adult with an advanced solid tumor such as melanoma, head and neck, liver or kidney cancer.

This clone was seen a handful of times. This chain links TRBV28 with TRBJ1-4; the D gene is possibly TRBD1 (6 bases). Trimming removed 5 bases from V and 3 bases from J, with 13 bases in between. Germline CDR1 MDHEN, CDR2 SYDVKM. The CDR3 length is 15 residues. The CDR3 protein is CASSTVKGANEKLFF. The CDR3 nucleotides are TGTGCCAGCAGTACCGTCAAGGGGGCTAATGAAAAACTGTTTTTT.

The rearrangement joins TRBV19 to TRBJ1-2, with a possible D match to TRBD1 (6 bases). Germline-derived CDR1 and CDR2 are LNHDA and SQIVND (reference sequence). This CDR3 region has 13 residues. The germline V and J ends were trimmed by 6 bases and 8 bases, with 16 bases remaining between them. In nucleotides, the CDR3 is TGTGCCAGTAGGATACGCAGGGGATACGGCTACACCTTC. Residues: CASRIRRGYGYTF.

The CDR3 nucleotides are TGTGCCAGCAGTGATCCGGGACTAGCGGGAGGGGCCTCGAACACCGGGGAGCTGTTTTTT. Protein sequence: CASSDPGLAGGASNTGELFF. This chain connects TRBV2 to TRBJ2-2; 16 nucleotides match TRBD2. Germline CDR1 SNHLY, CDR2 FYNNEI. V lost 3 bases, J lost 0 bases, and 7 bases stayed unmatched. The CDR3 has 20 amino acids.

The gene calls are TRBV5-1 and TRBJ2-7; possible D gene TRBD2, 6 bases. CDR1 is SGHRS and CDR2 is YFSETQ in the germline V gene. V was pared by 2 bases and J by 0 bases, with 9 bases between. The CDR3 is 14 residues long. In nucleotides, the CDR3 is TGCGCCAGCAGCTTCGTCGGGAGCTCCTACGAGCAGTACTTC. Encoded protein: CASSFVGSSYEQYF.